What follows are 7 T cell receptor beta chains derived from one specimen sequenced in a study of T-cell reconstitution after alpha-beta-depleted transplantation in children. The TCRbeta library incorporated unique molecular identifiers. Using its own MiXCR run on the PCR reads, TCRdb lists one record per CDR3 protein. The profile covers about 160,000 distinct CDR3 sequences, with 11% appearing a single time and approximately 13% taken by the ten largest. Specimen: PBMCs, collected before TCRalphabeta/CD19-depleted stem cell transplant. The source of these receptors is a boy aged 2 to 10 with acute myeloid leukemia, due to receive a stem cell transplant.

In this sample, this clonotype turned up many times. The V call is TRBV27, the J call TRBJ2-3; D perhaps matches TRBD2 (5 bases). Trimming removed 0 bases at V and 4 bases at J, with 14 bases between. The CDR3 extends over 16 amino acids. Germline lookup yields CDR1 MNHEY and CDR2 SMNVEV (reference sequence). The CDR3 loop is CASSLSESGDADTQYF. CDR3 DNA: TGTGCCAGCAGTTTATCAGAGAGCGGAGACGCAGATACGCAGTATTTT.

This clonotype occurred many times. V gene TRBV7-2 combines with J gene TRBJ2-3, with 10 bases that match TRBD2. The CDR3 is 15 amino acids. J lost 5 bases, V lost 8 bases, and 10 bases had no gene match. Germline CDR1 and CDR2: SGHTA and FQGNSA. This CDR3 reads CASGRGLAYQDTQYF. CDR3 coding DNA: TGTGCCAGCGGACGGGGACTAGCGTACCAAGATACGCAGTATTTT.

This clonotype was seen ten or more times. The chain links TRBV20-1 to TRBJ2-1; TRBD2 is a possible D gene (6 bases). This CDR3 region has 14 residues. CDR1 DFQATT and CDR2 SNEGSKA come from the germline V gene (reference sequence). Trimming removed 6 bases at V and 4 bases at J, with 16 bases between. CDR3 coding DNA: TGCAGTGCCCGCACGGCCGGGACTTACAATGAGCAGTTCTTC. Translation gives CSARTAGTYNEQFF.

This rearrangement joins TRBV5-4 to TRBJ2-5; TRBD2 matches at 11 bases. Germline-derived CDR1 and CDR2 are SGHNT and YYREEE (reference sequence). J was trimmed by 7 bases and V by 4 bases; bases with no gene match: 9. CDR3 length: 15 amino acids. The CDR3 sequence: CASSDKTSGGPTQYF. The CDR3 nucleotides read TGTGCCAGCAGCGATAAAACTAGCGGGGGTCCGACCCAGTACTTC.

This clonotype was found many times. The rearrangement joins TRBV6-1 to TRBJ2-6; D not certain. The CDR3 length is 15 residues. The V gene lost 2 bases and the J gene lost 0 bases, with 5 bases spanning the gap. Germline CDR1 MNHNS, CDR2 SASEGT. DNA for the CDR3: TGTGCCAGCAGTGAATTTCTCTCTGGGGCCAACGTCCTGACTTTC. Translated, it gives CASSEFLSGANVLTF.

This clonotype has at least ten counts. The V and J genes are TRBV29-1 and TRBJ1-4; D is undetermined. CDR3 length: 11 amino acids. Trimming took 4 bases from V and 10 from J, leaving 10 bases between them. Germline V CDR1 and CDR2: SQVTM, ANQGSEA. CDR3: CSVVGIGKLFF. The CDR3 DNA follows: TGCAGCGTTGTCGGGATAGGAAAACTGTTTTTT.

At least ten counts were recorded for this clonotype. J is TRBJ1-1 and V is TRBV5-1; 8 bases are a match to TRBD1. CDR1 and CDR2 (germline): SGHRS, YFSETQ. J lost 3 bases, V lost 1 base, and 8 bases had no gene match. The CDR3 extends over 16 amino acids. The CDR3 here is CASSLLLQGADTEAFF. The CDR3 nucleotides read TGCGCCAGCAGCTTGCTTCTTCAGGGGGCGGACACTGAAGCTTTCTTT.